The rows below give T cell receptor beta chains drawn from one sample of a study of T cells in Graves' hyperthyroidism and ophthalmopathy. From the multiplex PCR reads, TCRdb called clonotypes with MiXCR, one entry per CDR3 protein. The table records hundreds of thousands of distinct CDR3 sequences, 40% to 55% of them present only once. Sequencing was performed on peripheral blood or thyroid tissue (not recorded which). These receptors were collected from a woman younger than 30 with Graves' hyperthyroidism. Both conserved end residues are part of each CDR3. A D gene is named only where the DNA matches it firmly. Size is stated for part of the rows, as once, few or many counts, or as a class when the clone is expanded.

NA TRBJ2-7 NA TRBV6-5 CASSYTDVISEQYF TGTGCCAGCAGTTACACCGACGTTATCTCCGAGCAGTACTTC
few TRBJ1-4 NA TRBV20-1 CSVRLTNEKLFF TGCAGTGTAAGGCTAACTAATGAAAAACTGTTTTTT
few TRBJ1-4 TRBD1 TRBV7-2 CASSYPTGPREKLFF TGTGCCAGCAGCTATCCGACAGGGCCGAGGGAAAAACTGTTTTTT
many TRBJ1-6 NA TRBV6-1 CASSKWNSPLHF TGTGCCAGCAGTAAATGGAATTCACCCCTCCACTTT
NA TRBJ2-2 NA TRBV7-9 CASSLSQGELFF TGTGCCAGCAGCTTATCCCAAGGGGAGCTGTTTTTT
NA TRBJ2-7 NA TRBV2 CASGPSSTGQYF TGTGCCAGCGGGCCCTCTAGTACCGGGCAGTACTTC
NA TRBJ1-5 NA TRBV2 CASSGDQPQHF TGTGCCAGCAGTGGAGATCAGCCCCAGCATTTT
NA TRBJ2-2 NA TRBV19 CASRRGGSATGELFF TGTGCCAGTAGGCGAGGAGGTTCGGCCACCGGGGAGCTGTTTTTT
once TRBJ1-2 NA TRBV10-3 CAIKLPAGREDGYTF TGTGCCATCAAGTTACCGGCAGGCCGGGAGGATGGCTACACCTTC
NA TRBJ1-3 NA TRBV7-9 CASKSWLSGNTIYF TGTGCCAGCAAGTCCTGGCTCTCTGGAAACACCATATATTTT
NA TRBJ1-6 NA TRBV5-1 CASSRQSGANSPLHF TGCGCCAGCAGCCGCCAATCAGGGGCAAATTCACCCCTCCACTTT
NA TRBJ1-2 NA TRBV2 CAIRDSSGYTF TGTGCTATCCGCGACAGTAGTGGCTACACCTTC
NA TRBJ1-1 NA TRBV9 CASSPEGVTEAFF TGTGCCAGCAGCCCCGAGGGGGTCACTGAAGCTTTCTTT
NA TRBJ2-5 NA TRBV7-7 CASSQEWGSETQYF TGTGCCAGCAGCCAGGAATGGGGGTCGGAGACCCAGTACTTC
many TRBJ2-2 NA TRBV20-1 CSARDGQLFF TGCAGTGCTAGAGATGGACAACTGTTTTTT
NA TRBJ2-7 NA TRBV20-1 CSAISSRGDEQYF TGCAGTGCTATTAGCAGCAGGGGGGACGAGCAGTACTTC
few TRBJ2-5 TRBD2 TRBV20-1 CSASRLAGEGETQYF TGCAGTGCTAGCAGGCTAGCGGGAGAGGGAGAGACCCAGTACTTC